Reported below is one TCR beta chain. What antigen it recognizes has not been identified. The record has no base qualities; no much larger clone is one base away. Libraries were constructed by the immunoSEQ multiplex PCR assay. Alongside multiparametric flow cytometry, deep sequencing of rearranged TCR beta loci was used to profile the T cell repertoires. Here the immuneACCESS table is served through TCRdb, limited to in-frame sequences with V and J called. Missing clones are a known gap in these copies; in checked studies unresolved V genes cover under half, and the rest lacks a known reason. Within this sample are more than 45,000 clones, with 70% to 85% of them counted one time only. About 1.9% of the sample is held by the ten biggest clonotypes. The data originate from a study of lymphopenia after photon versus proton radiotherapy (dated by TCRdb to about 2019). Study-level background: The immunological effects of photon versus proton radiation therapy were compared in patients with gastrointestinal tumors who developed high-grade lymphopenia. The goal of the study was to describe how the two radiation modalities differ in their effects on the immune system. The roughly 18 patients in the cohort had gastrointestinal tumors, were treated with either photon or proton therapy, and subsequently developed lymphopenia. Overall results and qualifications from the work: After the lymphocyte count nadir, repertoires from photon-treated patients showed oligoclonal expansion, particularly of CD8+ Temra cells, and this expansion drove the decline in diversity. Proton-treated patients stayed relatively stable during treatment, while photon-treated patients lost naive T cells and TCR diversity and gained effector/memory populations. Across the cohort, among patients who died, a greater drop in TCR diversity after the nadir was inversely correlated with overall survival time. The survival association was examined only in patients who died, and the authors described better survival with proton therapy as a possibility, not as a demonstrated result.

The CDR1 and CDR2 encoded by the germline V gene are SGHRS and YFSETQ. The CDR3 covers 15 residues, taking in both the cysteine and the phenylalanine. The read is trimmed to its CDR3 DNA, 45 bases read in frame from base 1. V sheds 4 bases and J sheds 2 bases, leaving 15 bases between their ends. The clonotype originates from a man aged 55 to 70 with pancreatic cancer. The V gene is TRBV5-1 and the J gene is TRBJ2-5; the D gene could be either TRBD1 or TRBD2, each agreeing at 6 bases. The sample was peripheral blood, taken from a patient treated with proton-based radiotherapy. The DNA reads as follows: TGCGCCAGCAGCCCGGAGGGGGGAGGTCAAGAGACCCAGTACTTC. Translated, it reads CASSPEGGGQETQYF.